This T cell receptor beta chain was identified during a study of blood T cell repertoires in COVID-19. Trimming removed 4 bases at V and 6 bases at J, with 23 bases between. The CDR3 loop spans 17 amino acids. Those who participated ranged in age from 18 to 89 years and resided in about two dozen US areas. The study assigned cohorts using participant-reported clinical history. In the study's own analysis: Amplification of reference gene primers was used by the study to estimate nucleated cell counts. Using immunoSEQ multiplex PCR, the repertoire was profiled, and TCRdb retains in-frame clones only, with some absent. V, J and clone size were drawn from that table, and D and trimming were deduced from the DNA. The table includes 110,000 to 150,000 clones, 84% detected once.

The receptor's source is a middle-aged man with acute COVID-19. This sequence joins TRBV5-3 and TRBJ1-5, with a possible D match to TRBD1 (5 bases). TRBV5-3 qualifies as an ORF whose function is uncertain. The sequenced sample was PBMCs or T cells enriched from blood (not recorded which). CDR3 DNA sequence: TGTGCCAGAAGCCGTAATTCAGTGACAGTTCACGGTCAGCCCCAGCATTTT. Residues: CARSRNSVTVHGQPQHF.